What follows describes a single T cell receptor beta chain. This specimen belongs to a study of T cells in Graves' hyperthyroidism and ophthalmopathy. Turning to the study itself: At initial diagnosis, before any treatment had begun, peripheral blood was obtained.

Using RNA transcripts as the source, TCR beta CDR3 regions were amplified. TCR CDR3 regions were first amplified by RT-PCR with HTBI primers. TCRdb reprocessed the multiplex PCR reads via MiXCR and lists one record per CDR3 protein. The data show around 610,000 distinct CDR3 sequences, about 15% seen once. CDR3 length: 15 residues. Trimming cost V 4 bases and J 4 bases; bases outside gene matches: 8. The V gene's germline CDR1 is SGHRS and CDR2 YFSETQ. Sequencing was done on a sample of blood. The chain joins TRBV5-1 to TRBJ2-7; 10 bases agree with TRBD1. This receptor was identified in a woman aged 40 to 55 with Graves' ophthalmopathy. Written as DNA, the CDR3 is TGCGCCAGCAGCCTCCGGGACAGGGGATTTTACGAGCAGTACTTC. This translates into CASSLRDRGFYEQYF.